A selection of T cell receptor beta chains follows, all from one sample in a study of blood T cell repertoires in COVID-19. The assay was immunoSEQ multiplex PCR, and TCRdb's table has in-frame clones only and misses some. This table holds 200,000 to 300,000 clones, more than 70% found once. What was sequenced was peripheral blood. These receptors were obtained from a woman younger than 45 with COVID-19, enrolled during active disease. CDR3s include the opening cysteine and the closing phenylalanine or tryptophan. The order of the fields is J gene, D gene, V gene, clone size, CDR3 DNA, CDR3 protein. D genes are given only for firm matches. Rows give clone size only sometimes, using once, few, many, or a class for an expanded clone.

j_call: TRBJ1-6; d_call: -; v_call: TRBV30; clone_size: few; cdr3_nt: TGTGCCTGGAGGACAGGATTTTCACCCCTCCACTTT; cdr3_aa: CAWRTGFSPLHF
j_call: TRBJ2-7; d_call: -; v_call: TRBV2; clone_size: once; cdr3_nt: TGTGCCAGCAGTGGATCAGTTTACGAGCAGTACTTC; cdr3_aa: CASSGSVYEQYF
j_call: TRBJ1-2; d_call: -; v_call: TRBV7-9; clone_size: -; cdr3_nt: TGTGCCAGCAGCTGGCAGGGAAGTGGCTACACCTTC; cdr3_aa: CASSWQGSGYTF
j_call: TRBJ1-6; d_call: -; v_call: TRBV5-1; clone_size: -; cdr3_nt: TGCGCCAGCAGCTTGGGACTACCCATCGGAAGAGGAAATTCACCCCTCCACTTT; cdr3_aa: CASSLGLPIGRGNSPLHF
j_call: TRBJ1-2; d_call: TRBD1; v_call: TRBV28; clone_size: once; cdr3_nt: TGTGCCAGCAGTCCCCAGGGGGCGCATGGCTACACCTTC; cdr3_aa: CASSPQGAHGYTF
j_call: TRBJ2-3; d_call: TRBD2; v_call: TRBV24-1; clone_size: -; cdr3_nt: TGTGCCACCAGTGACATCATAGCGGGGGGCACAGATACGCAGTATTTT; cdr3_aa: CATSDIIAGGTDTQYF
j_call: TRBJ2-5; d_call: TRBD1; v_call: TRBV11-3; clone_size: -; cdr3_nt: TGTGCCAGCAGCCCCCGGACAGGGGTTTCAGAGACCCAGTACTTC; cdr3_aa: CASSPRTGVSETQYF
j_call: TRBJ2-3; d_call: -; v_call: TRBV14; clone_size: -; cdr3_nt: TGTGCCAGCAGCCAAGCAGTGGCAGATACGCAGTATTTT; cdr3_aa: CASSQAVADTQYF
j_call: TRBJ2-5; d_call: TRBD1; v_call: TRBV6-2/TRBV6-3; clone_size: -; cdr3_nt: TGTGCCAGCAGTTACCCGTTCTACAGGGGGCGGGAGACCCAGTACTTC; cdr3_aa: CASSYPFYRGRETQYF
j_call: TRBJ2-7; d_call: TRBD2; v_call: TRBV29-1; clone_size: -; cdr3_nt: TGCAGCGTCCTGACTAGCAAGGACGAGCAGTACTTC; cdr3_aa: CSVLTSKDEQYF
j_call: TRBJ2-2; d_call: TRBD2; v_call: TRBV19; clone_size: few; cdr3_nt: TGTGCCAGTAGTACCCCGGGACTAGCGGGGGGAAGCGGGGAGCTGTTTTTT; cdr3_aa: CASSTPGLAGGSGELFF
j_call: TRBJ1-2; d_call: TRBD1; v_call: TRBV7-2; clone_size: few; cdr3_nt: TGTGCCAGCAGCACGGGACAGGGAAATGGCTACACCTTC; cdr3_aa: CASSTGQGNGYTF
j_call: TRBJ1-3; d_call: TRBD1; v_call: TRBV11-2; clone_size: -; cdr3_nt: TGTGCCAGCAGCTCCATACAGGGGGCTGGAAACACCATATATTTT; cdr3_aa: CASSSIQGAGNTIYF
j_call: TRBJ2-1; d_call: TRBD2; v_call: TRBV7-8; clone_size: -; cdr3_nt: TGTGCCAGCAGCTTAGAAGGACTAGCGGCCTACAATGAGCAGTTCTTC; cdr3_aa: CASSLEGLAAYNEQFF
j_call: TRBJ2-3; d_call: -; v_call: TRBV18; clone_size: -; cdr3_nt: TGTGCCAGCTCCCCTGCAGGGGTGGTCACAGATACGCAGTATTTT; cdr3_aa: CASSPAGVVTDTQYF
j_call: TRBJ2-1; d_call: -; v_call: TRBV7-2; clone_size: -; cdr3_nt: TGTGCCAGCAGCCCCCCCGCGGGGAAGAGAGACAATGAGCAGTTCTTC; cdr3_aa: CASSPPAGKRDNEQFF
j_call: TRBJ1-3; d_call: TRBD1; v_call: TRBV29-1; clone_size: -; cdr3_nt: TGCAGCGTTGAAGTATGGGACAGCTCCTCTGGAAACACCATATATTTT; cdr3_aa: CSVEVWDSSSGNTIYF
j_call: TRBJ2-2; d_call: -; v_call: TRBV27; clone_size: -; cdr3_nt: TGTGCCAGCAGTCCCAGACAGGCCATGGAGCTGTTTTTT; cdr3_aa: CASSPRQAMELFF
j_call: TRBJ1-1; d_call: -; v_call: TRBV30; clone_size: -; cdr3_nt: TGTGCCTGGAGTGTACCGGGACTGATGAACACTGAAGCTTTCTTT; cdr3_aa: CAWSVPGLMNTEAFF
j_call: TRBJ2-5; d_call: -; v_call: TRBV7-2; clone_size: -; cdr3_nt: TGTGCCAGCAGCTTAGTAGTGGCAGGCCAAGAGACCCAGTACTTC; cdr3_aa: CASSLVVAGQETQYF
j_call: TRBJ2-3; d_call: TRBD2; v_call: TRBV24-1; clone_size: -; cdr3_nt: TGTGCCACCGAGCTAGCGGGCACAGATACGCAGTATTTT; cdr3_aa: CATELAGTDTQYF
j_call: TRBJ2-1; d_call: TRBD2; v_call: TRBV6-4; clone_size: -; cdr3_nt: TGTGCCAGCAGTGACTCCGGGGGGGGCGATGAGCAGTTCTTC; cdr3_aa: CASSDSGGGDEQFF
j_call: TRBJ1-5; d_call: TRBD1; v_call: TRBV2; clone_size: -; cdr3_nt: TGTGCCAGCAGTCTAGGACAGGGCGGGCAGCCCCAGCATTTT; cdr3_aa: CASSLGQGGQPQHF
j_call: TRBJ1-5; d_call: -; v_call: TRBV5-6; clone_size: once; cdr3_nt: TGTGCCAGCAGCCTACTAAAGGCAGGGGTAAACCAGCCCCAGCATTTT; cdr3_aa: CASSLLKAGVNQPQHF
j_call: TRBJ1-1; d_call: -; v_call: TRBV4-3; clone_size: few; cdr3_nt: TGCGCCAGCAGCCAAGATCCCGGACAGTACACTGAAGCTTTCTTT; cdr3_aa: CASSQDPGQYTEAFF
j_call: TRBJ2-1; d_call: -; v_call: TRBV27; clone_size: -; cdr3_nt: TGTGCCAGCAGTCCGACTAGAAACGAGCAGTTCTTC; cdr3_aa: CASSPTRNEQFF
j_call: TRBJ1-1; d_call: -; v_call: TRBV5-6; clone_size: -; cdr3_nt: TGTGCCAGCAGCTTGGTAGTCCAGGGACAGAACACTGAAGCTTTCTTT; cdr3_aa: CASSLVVQGQNTEAFF
j_call: TRBJ2-7; d_call: TRBD1; v_call: TRBV28; clone_size: -; cdr3_nt: TGTGCCAGCAGTTACGATTTGAGGGGGCGAAACTACGAGCAGTACTTC; cdr3_aa: CASSYDLRGRNYEQYF
j_call: TRBJ2-1; d_call: TRBD2; v_call: TRBV28; clone_size: -; cdr3_nt: TGTGCCAGCAGTTTAACTCTAGCGGGAGCAGACGAGCAGTTCTTC; cdr3_aa: CASSLTLAGADEQFF
j_call: TRBJ1-2; d_call: -; v_call: TRBV28; clone_size: -; cdr3_nt: TGTGCCAGCAGTTTGGTACTCCTGAGAGGGCACTATGGCTACACCTTC; cdr3_aa: CASSLVLLRGHYGYTF
j_call: TRBJ2-5; d_call: TRBD2; v_call: TRBV2; clone_size: -; cdr3_nt: TGTGCCAGCAGTCCCCGACTAGCGGCTCAAAAAGAGACCCAGTACTTC; cdr3_aa: CASSPRLAAQKETQYF
j_call: TRBJ2-5; d_call: -; v_call: TRBV7-2; clone_size: -; cdr3_nt: TGTGCCAGCAGCCTGCTCGGGGGGCGCGTCGAGGAGACCCAGTACTTC; cdr3_aa: CASSLLGGRVEETQYF
j_call: TRBJ2-1; d_call: TRBD1; v_call: TRBV2; clone_size: -; cdr3_nt: TGTGCCAGCAGAGAGACAGGGACCCCCTACAATGAGCAGTTCTTC; cdr3_aa: CASRETGTPYNEQFF
j_call: TRBJ2-1; d_call: TRBD1; v_call: TRBV5-1; clone_size: -; cdr3_nt: TGCGCCAGCAGCTTGGGCAGGACAGGGCTTAATGAGCAGTTCTTC; cdr3_aa: CASSLGRTGLNEQFF